The 27 T cell receptor beta chains presented below share a single source sample, sequenced in a study of control samples from healthy donors and cancer patients. Assay used: immunoSEQ multiplex PCR; TCRdb lists only in-frame clones, some missing. Of roughly 160,000 clones listed, 94% are singletons. What was sequenced was PBMCs. Receptors originate from a man in his 60s with colorectal cancer.

This chain uses TRBV19 with TRBJ2-5; 7 bases align to TRBD1. The CDR3 runs 14 residues. Germline trimming cut 6 bases from V and 2 bases from J; bases unmatched to any gene: 6. From germline, CDR1 is LNHDA and CDR2 SQIVND (reference sequence). CDR3 protein: CASSTGQDQETQYF. CDR3 in DNA: TGTGCCAGTAGCACCGGACAGGATCAAGAGACCCAGTACTTC.

V is TRBV19 and J is TRBJ1-2, with D possibly TRBD1 on 6 matching bases. V shed 3 bases and J shed 12 bases, with 20 bases lying between them. The CDR3 loop spans 14 amino acids. CDR1 is LNHDA, CDR2 SQIVND, per germline (reference sequence). The CDR3 nucleotides are TGTGCCAGTAGTATCGGTCAGGGGTTGCAGGCGAACACCTTC. Translating it yields CASSIGQGLQANTF.

This chain joins TRBV6-6 and TRBJ1-5, with D perhaps TRBD1 (5 bases). CDR1 and CDR2 from the germline V gene are MNHNY and SVGAGI (reference sequence). V shed 4 bases and J shed 0 bases, with 10 bases lying between them. The CDR3 is made up of 15 amino acids. CDR3 sequence (DNA): TGTGCCAGCAGTTTCAGGGTGGCTAGCAATCAGCCCCAGCATTTT. Residues: CASSFRVASNQPQHF.

The chain employs TRBV5-4 and TRBJ1-1; D unresolved. Per germline, CDR1 SGHNT and CDR2 YYREEE (reference sequence). The CDR3 length is 16 residues. Trimming left V 4 bases short and J 0 bases short, with 16 bases between. The CDR3 bases are TGTGCCAGCAGCGCCGATCTCACAGCCCTGAACACTGAAGCTTTCTTT. This gives the protein CASSADLTALNTEAFF.

The V and J genes are TRBV5-1 and TRBJ2-1, with TRBD2 matching over 8 bases. CDR1 SGHRS and CDR2 YFSETQ come from the germline V gene. V was clipped by 0 bases and J by 9 bases; unmatched bases: 8. This CDR3 comprises 15 residues. As DNA, the CDR3 is TGCGCCAGCAGCTTGGAGGAGCGGGGGTCGGGTGAGCAGTTCTTC. Translation gives CASSLEERGSGEQFF.

In its sample, this clone was seen a few times. The chain uses TRBV4-1 and TRBJ2-7, with TRBD2 matching 7 bases. V trimming: 1 base; J trimming: 2 bases; junction bases outside the gene matches: 2. Germline V gives CDR1 MGHRA, CDR2 YSYEKL. The CDR3 totals 14 residues. The CDR3 sequence: CASSQGRGAYEQYF. The CDR3 nucleotides are TGCGCCAGCAGCCAAGGTCGGGGGGCCTACGAGCAGTACTTC.

The CDR3 nucleotides read TGTGCCATCAGTGAGTCCCGGGGGCTACAGCCCCAGCATTTT. Protein product: CAISESRGLQPQHF. The chain couples TRBV10-3 to TRBJ1-5; D is possibly TRBD1 (6 bases). This CDR3 region has 14 residues. V dropped 0 bases and J dropped 7 bases, with 10 bases sitting between them. CDR1 is ENHRY, CDR2 SYGVKD, per germline.

This chain joins TRBV6-5 and TRBJ2-1; TRBD1 might be the D (5 bases). The CDR3 runs 13 residues. The V end was cut by 6 bases, the J end by 0 bases, with 6 bases between. Germline loops: CDR1 MNHEY, CDR2 SVGAGI. CDR3 region: CASRQVSYNEQFF. CDR3 bases: TGTGCCAGCAGACAGGTCTCCTACAATGAGCAGTTCTTC.

V is TRBV7-9 and J is TRBJ2-7; 9 nucleotides match TRBD1. The CDR3 contains 14 residues. CDR1 is SEHNR and CDR2 is FQNEAQ in the germline V gene (reference sequence). Losses at the gene ends were 7 bases for V and 5 bases for J; bases not matched to a gene: 9. CDR3 coding DNA: TGTGCCAGCACTTGGGACAGGGACGTGGACGAGCAGTACTTC. The encoded protein is CASTWDRDVDEQYF.

This chain links TRBV29-1 with TRBJ2-5, with 7 nucleotides matching TRBD1. V was pared by 6 bases and J by 5 bases, with 6 bases of the junction left unmatched. The germline V gene encodes CDR1 SQVTM and CDR2 ANQGSEA. The CDR3 totals 12 residues. The CDR3: CSVQTGSETQYF. CDR3 in DNA: TGCAGCGTACAGACAGGGAGTGAGACCCAGTACTTC.

The chain employs TRBV27 and TRBJ1-2; 8 bases map to TRBD1. V trimming: 2 bases; J trimming: 4 bases; junction bases outside the gene matches: 9. CDR1 is MNHEY and CDR2 is SMNVEV in the germline V gene (reference sequence). The CDR3 runs 16 residues. The CDR3, as DNA: TGTGCCAGCAGTTTACGCGCAGGACAGGGCGGCTATGGCTACACCTTC. Its translation: CASSLRAGQGGYGYTF.

This clone was picked up one time. The V and J genes are TRBV19 and TRBJ1-3; the match to TRBD1 covers 8 bases. CDR3 size: 16 residues. Germline CDR1 LNHDA, CDR2 SQIVND (reference sequence). The J segment lost 0 bases and the V segment lost 7 bases, leaving 8 bases of the junction unmatched. CDR3 sequence: CASTYRDRRSGNTIYF. The DNA of the CDR3 is TGTGCCAGTACGTACAGGGACAGGCGCTCTGGAAACACCATATATTTT.

This clone was detected a few times. The chain uses TRBV6-5 and TRBJ1-1; TRBD1 matches 8 bases. The germline gives CDR1 MNHEY, CDR2 SVGAGI. The CDR3 is made up of 14 amino acids. The V gene end was trimmed by 6 bases and the J gene end by 0 bases; junction bases not matched to a gene: 3. The CDR3 region is CASRGTGMNTEAFF. Here the CDR3 DNA reads TGTGCCAGCAGGGGGACAGGAATGAACACTGAAGCTTTCTTT.

The chain uses TRBV19 and TRBJ2-2; 10 nucleotides match TRBD1. The CDR3 is 14 amino acids. With 5 bases clipped from V and 9 bases from J, the junction kept 6 bases outside the gene matches. Per the germline V gene, CDR1 is LNHDA and CDR2 is SQIVND (reference sequence). For the CDR3, the DNA is TGTGCCAGTAGTCCGGGGACAGGGGCTTGGGAGCTGTTTTTT. The encoded protein is CASSPGTGAWELFF.

This sequence joins TRBV6-5 and TRBJ2-3, with D possibly TRBD2 on 6 matching bases. V was clipped by 5 bases and J by 3 bases, with 9 bases between them. The CDR3 runs 13 residues. From germline, CDR1 is MNHEY and CDR2 SVGAGI. CDR3 DNA sequence: TGTGCCAGCAGTCCGGGGGATACAGATACGCAGTATTTT. This encodes CASSPGDTDTQYF.

CDR3 sequence (DNA): TGTGCCAGCAGCCCCGACAGGGCCTCTGGAAACACCATATATTTT. This translates into CASSPDRASGNTIYF. This chain uses TRBV5-4 with TRBJ1-3, with 7 bases aligning to TRBD1. The germline V gene encodes CDR1 SGHNT and CDR2 YYREEE (reference sequence). The CDR3 runs to 15 residues. V was clipped by 4 bases and J by 0 bases; unmatched bases: 4.

J is TRBJ2-3 and V is TRBV24-1; the D gene could be TRBD1 or TRBD2 (5 bases each). V lost 5 bases to trimming and J lost 2 bases, with 10 bases between them. Germline-derived CDR1 and CDR2 are KGHDR and SFDVKD. CDR3 length: 14 amino acids. This chain's CDR3 is CATSALGPTDTQYF. CDR3 bases: TGTGCCACCAGTGCCTTGGGACCCACAGATACGCAGTATTTT.

The chain uses TRBV11-2 and TRBJ1-1, with 9 bases fitting TRBD1. CDR1 and CDR2 (germline): SGHAT, FQNNGV. V lost 5 bases, J lost 11 bases, and 9 bases stayed unmatched. The CDR3 loop spans 13 amino acids. As DNA, the CDR3 is TGTGCCAGCAGCAATACAGGGGGCTTGGAGGCTTTCTTT. Protein: CASSNTGGLEAFF.

The chain is built from TRBV2 and TRBJ1-5; 8 nucleotides agree with TRBD1. Trimming took 7 bases from V and 0 from J; bases not matched to a gene: 8. Germline V gene data show CDR1 as SNHLY and CDR2 as FYNNEI. The CDR3 has 16 amino acids. Written as DNA, the CDR3 is TGTGCCAGCATGGGGACAGGCCCTTATAGCAATCAGCCCCAGCATTTT. Amino acid sequence: CASMGTGPYSNQPQHF.

V gene TRBV2 combines with J gene TRBJ1-2, with a possible D match to TRBD1 (6 bases). There are 14 residues in the CDR3. With 7 bases removed from V and 8 bases from J, the gap between germline ends came to 20 bases. CDR1 SNHLY and CDR2 FYNNEI come from the germline V gene. The DNA of the CDR3 is TGTGCCAGCACAGGGGTGGGACGCCCGCACGGCTACACCTTC. Translating it yields CASTGVGRPHGYTF.

This sequence joins TRBV19 and TRBJ2-3; TRBD1 agrees at 7 bases. The J segment lost 3 bases and the V segment lost 4 bases, leaving 10 bases of the junction unmatched. This CDR3 has 16 amino acids. Germline CDR1 and CDR2: LNHDA and SQIVND (reference sequence). The CDR3 DNA reads TGTGCCAGTAGTAGCCTTGGGAAGGGGGCGACAGATACGCAGTATTTT. The encoded protein is CASSSLGKGATDTQYF.

The chain has TRBV28 and TRBJ1-6, with no clear D. This CDR3 contains 14 residues. Trimming cost V 4 bases and J 3 bases, with 7 bases left between them. Germline V lookup: CDR1 MDHEN, CDR2 SYDVKM. CDR3 DNA sequence: TGTGCCAGCAGTTCCCGGAGCTATAATTCACCCCTCCACTTT. This sequence encodes CASSSRSYNSPLHF.

As to this clone: Other DNA sequences in this sample translate to the same CDR3. The J gene is TRBJ2-3, the V gene TRBV11-2; D gene ambiguous. This CDR3 has 11 residues. The ends were cut back, 5 bases at V and 3 bases at J, with 3 bases in the middle. Germline-derived CDR1 and CDR2 are SGHAT and FQNNGV. This chain's CDR3 is CASSITDTQYF. DNA for the CDR3: TGTGCCAGCAGCATTACAGATACGCAGTATTTT.

This clone is a singleton in its sample. V gene TRBV6-1 combines with J gene TRBJ2-3; the D gene is possibly TRBD2 (5 bases). The ends were cut back, 0 bases at V and 0 bases at J, with 10 bases in the middle. Per the germline V gene, CDR1 is MNHNS and CDR2 is SASEGT. This CDR3 comprises 16 residues. The CDR3 bases are TGTGCCAGCAGTGAAGCACGGGGTTCTAGCACAGATACGCAGTATTTT. Protein product: CASSEARGSSTDTQYF.

The CDR3 nucleotides read TGTGCCAGCAGTACGACGGGGGCAGGGTTTGGCTACACCTTC. This translates into CASSTTGAGFGYTF. This chain joins TRBV6-6 and TRBJ1-2; tentative D call: TRBD1 (6 bases). The CDR3 loop spans 14 amino acids. Looked up from germline, CDR1 is MNHNY and CDR2 is SVGAGI (reference sequence). Trimming stripped 5 bases from V and 7 bases from J, with 17 bases between.

The table lists this clone with a count of one. J is TRBJ1-4 and V is TRBV30, with D unclear. The CDR3 contains 13 residues. V was trimmed by 8 bases and J by 5 bases, leaving 15 bases between them. Germline values: CDR1 GTSNPN, CDR2 SVGIG (reference sequence). CDR3 nucleotides: TGTGCCGGTCAACCTCAAGCAAATGAAAAACTGTTTTTT. Its translation is CAGQPQANEKLFF.

The chain is built from TRBV27 and TRBJ1-6; D is unresolved. The ends were cut back, 8 bases at V and 7 bases at J, with 21 bases in the middle. This CDR3 comprises 16 residues. In germline, CDR1 is MNHEY, CDR2 SMNVEV (reference sequence). The CDR3 DNA reads TGTGCCAGCGGCGTGTGGGCTCAATCCGGGAATTCACCCCTCCACTTT. Residues: CASGVWAQSGNSPLHF.